These 30 T cell receptor beta chains were all obtained from the same sample, sequenced in a study of cytomegalovirus exposure and HLA in healthy donors. The PCR used 60 Vbeta and 13 Jbeta primers. The data were produced by immunoSEQ multiplex PCR, yet TCRdb's version contains in-frame clones alone and is incomplete. Among 170,000 or so clones listed, roughly 80% were seen once. Sequencing was performed on PBMCs. The source of these receptors is a male donor in good health and CMV-seropositive.

The chain has TRBV5-5 and TRBJ2-7; tentative D call: TRBD2 (5 bases). The germline CDR1 and CDR2 sequences are SGHKS and YYEKEE (reference sequence). The CDR3 spans 12 residues. Trimming shortened V by 5 bases and J by 4 bases, and 10 bases separated the two germline ends. CDR3 loop: CASRQTTYEQYF. In nucleotides, the CDR3 is TGTGCCAGCAGACAGACTACTTACGAGCAGTACTTC.

This sequence joins TRBV11-2 and TRBJ2-5, with D perhaps TRBD2 (5 bases). V lost 5 bases and J 1 base, leaving 11 bases between the germline ends. Germline V gives CDR1 SGHAT, CDR2 FQNNGV. This CDR3 is built from 14 residues. CDR3 amino acids: CASSPSAAQETQYF. In DNA form, the CDR3 reads TGTGCCAGCAGCCCCTCAGCGGCCCAAGAGACCCAGTACTTC.

The V gene is TRBV5-4, the J gene TRBJ2-2, with 9 positions matching TRBD1. Germline V gene data show CDR1 as SGHNT and CDR2 as YYREEE (reference sequence). Trimming took 4 bases from V and 4 from J; bases not matched to a gene: 11. CDR3 length equals 17 residues. The CDR3 DNA reads TGTGCCAGCAGCCGGAAACCGGGACAGGGCTCCACCGGGGAGCTGTTTTTT. This gives the protein CASSRKPGQGSTGELFF.

With regard to this clone: This same CDR3 is encoded by further DNA sequences in the sample. CDR3 region: CASRAGGTDTQYF. As DNA, the CDR3 is TGTGCCAGTAGGGCGGGAGGGACAGATACGCAGTATTTT. The chain uses TRBV19 and TRBJ2-3, with 9 bases that match TRBD2. Germline V gives CDR1 LNHDA, CDR2 SQIVND (reference sequence). The ends lost 6 bases at V and 3 bases at J; junction bases unmatched: 1. There are 13 residues in the CDR3. Full variable domain (outside the CDR3, taken from reference TRBV19 and TRBJ2-3): DGGITQSPKYLFRKEGQNVTLSCEQNLNHDAMYWYRQDPGQGLRLIYYSQIVNDFQKGDIAEGYSVSREKKESFPLTVTSAQKNPTAFYLCASRAGGTDTQYFGPGTRLTVL.

This clone was counted once. The V gene is TRBV11-3, the J gene TRBJ2-5; possible D gene TRBD2, 5 bases. CDR1 and CDR2 (germline): SGHNT, YENEEA. CDR3 length: 17 residues. The V and J ends lost 2 bases and 3 bases respectively, with 19 bases between them. This CDR3 reads CASSLRGSSEIEETQYF. The CDR3 DNA reads TGTGCCAGCAGCTTAAGAGGGTCGTCGGAGATAGAAGAGACCCAGTACTTC.

The rearrangement links TRBV5-1 to TRBJ2-3; 12 positions agree with TRBD1. Germline assignment: CDR1 SGHRS and CDR2 YFSETQ. The CDR3 sequence is 15 residues long. V gave up 2 bases and J gave up 5 bases; unmatched junction bases: 3. The CDR3 spells CASSFGDRGLDTQYF. DNA of the CDR3: TGCGCCAGCAGCTTTGGGGACAGGGGGCTAGATACGCAGTATTTT.

This chain joins TRBV5-1 and TRBJ2-7, with D possibly TRBD1 on 6 matching bases. V lost 2 bases to trimming and J lost 4 bases, with 7 bases between them. Per the germline V gene, CDR1 is SGHRS and CDR2 is YFSETQ. This CDR3 spans 12 amino acids. CDR3 DNA sequence: TGCGCCAGCAGCTTACAGGGATACGAGCAGTACTTC. It encodes CASSLQGYEQYF.

The chain joins TRBV28 to TRBJ1-2, with TRBD1 matching over 8 bases. This CDR3 comprises 14 residues. The J segment lost 8 bases and the V segment lost 6 bases, leaving 11 bases of the junction unmatched. From germline, CDR1 is MDHEN and CDR2 SYDVKM. The CDR3 region is CASSRIGQGDGYTF. CDR3 bases: TGTGCCAGCAGCCGGATTGGACAGGGAGACGGCTACACCTTC.

A remark on this clone: Sequence at one end of the junction differs from germline and may be a read error. J is TRBJ1-5 and V is TRBV6-1; D call uncertain. The CDR3 covers 15 residues. Per the germline V gene, CDR1 is MNHNS and CDR2 is SASEGT. The CDR3 here is CATSWQTTSNQPQHF. CDR3 sequence (DNA): TGTGCCACCAGTTGGCAAACGACAAGCAATCAGCCCCAGCATTTT.

The chain carries TRBV7-9 and TRBJ1-2; 9 positions match TRBD1. J gave up 4 bases and V 3 bases, and 6 bases lay outside the gene matches. The CDR3 contains 15 residues. Germline V CDR1 and CDR2: SEHNR, FQNEAQ (reference sequence). The CDR3 DNA reads as TGTGCCAGCAGCTTCACAGGGGGCCGGTCCTATGGCTACACCTTC. This sequence encodes CASSFTGGRSYGYTF.

The rearrangement uses TRBV6-5 and TRBJ1-5; no clear D gene. From germline, CDR1 is MNHEY and CDR2 SVGAGI. Trimming pared 6 bases from V and 0 bases from J, leaving 6 bases between. The CDR3 is 13 amino acids. CDR3 sequence reads: CASSPYSNQPQHF. The CDR3 DNA reads TGTGCCAGCAGCCCCTATAGCAATCAGCCCCAGCATTTT.

V and J are TRBV19 and TRBJ2-5; 7 bases are shared with TRBD1. The CDR3 runs to 15 residues. Unmatched junction bases numbered 5, after V lost 1 base and J lost 3 bases. Germline CDR1 LNHDA, CDR2 SQIVND (reference sequence). The CDR3 bases are TGTGCCAGTAGTATAGGTCCGACAGGGAAAGAGACCCAGTACTTC. Its translation: CASSIGPTGKETQYF.

This clone has a handful of counts. This chain uses TRBV18 with TRBJ1-1, with unresolved D. This CDR3 comprises 12 residues. With 5 bases removed from V and 8 bases from J, the gap between germline ends came to 12 bases. Germline V gene sequence: CDR1 KGHSH, CDR2 LQKENI. This CDR3 reads CASSARLREAFF. The CDR3 DNA sequence: TGTGCCAGCTCAGCCAGACTTAGAGAAGCTTTCTTT.

To note about this clone: The junction shows a germline mismatch at one end, possibly a read error. This chain joins TRBV7-9 and TRBJ2-1; D is unresolved. The CDR3 spans 15 residues. From germline, CDR1 is SEHNR and CDR2 FQNEAQ (reference sequence). This CDR3 reads CSSSLSLSSYNEQFF. CDR3 sequence (DNA): TGTTCCAGCAGCTTAAGCTTAAGCTCCTACAATGAGCAGTTCTTC.

This clone was picked up one time. This chain connects TRBV30 to TRBJ1-1; D perhaps matches TRBD1 (6 bases). Trimming took 5 bases from V and 0 from J, leaving 10 bases between them. The CDR3 loop spans 13 amino acids. Germline lookup yields CDR1 GTSNPN and CDR2 SVGIG (reference sequence). The CDR3 protein is CAWEGGMNTEAFF. CDR3 DNA: TGTGCCTGGGAAGGGGGTATGAACACTGAAGCTTTCTTT.

This clone was counted between two and nine times. The chain recombines TRBV29-1 with TRBJ2-7, with D tentatively TRBD2 (6 bases). The CDR3 sequence is 12 residues long. The V gene's germline CDR1 is SQVTM and CDR2 ANQGSEA. Trimming left V 5 bases short and J 3 bases short, with 11 bases between. The CDR3 here is CSVRRDDYEQYF. Here the CDR3 DNA reads TGCAGCGTTAGGCGGGACGACTACGAGCAGTACTTC.

The rearrangement uses TRBV30 and TRBJ1-1; unclear D gene. Germline CDR1 is GTSNPN and CDR2 is SVGIG (reference sequence). The CDR3 runs to 16 residues. Between the trimmed V and J ends, which lost 1 base and 1 base, there was a span of 16 bases. DNA for the CDR3: TGTGCCTGGAGTGGCGATGAGGCCCCGGGGAACACTGAAGCTTTCTTT. Its translation: CAWSGDEAPGNTEAFF.

This sequence joins TRBV19 and TRBJ2-3; 9 bases are shared with TRBD1. The germline V gene has CDR1 LNHDA and CDR2 SQIVND (reference sequence). Trimming took 4 bases from V and 11 from J; bases not matched to a gene: 16. The CDR3 contains 16 residues. CDR3 sequence: CASSTEDRGFDLVQYF. The CDR3 region has the DNA TGTGCCAGTAGTACGGAGGACAGGGGATTTGATCTAGTGCAGTATTTT.

This sequence joins TRBV6-5 and TRBJ1-6; D is unresolved. The CDR3 extends over 16 amino acids. V lost 0 bases and J 7 bases, leaving 13 bases between the germline ends. CDR1 is MNHEY, CDR2 SVGAGI, per germline. CDR3 protein: CASSYSRNSLNSPLHF. The CDR3 bases are TGTGCCAGCAGTTACTCGAGAAACAGCCTCAATTCACCCCTCCACTTT.

This rearrangement joins TRBV27 to TRBJ2-7; perhaps TRBD1 as D (6 bases). Germline V lookup: CDR1 MNHEY, CDR2 SMNVEV (reference sequence). The V and J ends lost 5 bases and 5 bases respectively, with 19 bases between them. The CDR3 consists of 15 residues. In DNA form, the CDR3 reads TGTGCCAGCAGTACCTCAGGGGAGAGGGTCCACGAGCAGTACTTC. Translation: CASSTSGERVHEQYF.

V is TRBV6-5 and J is TRBJ1-1, with a possible D match to TRBD1 (5 bases). CDR1 is MNHEY, CDR2 SVGAGI, per germline. V was shortened by 2 bases and J by 7 bases, with 20 bases between the two germline ends. The CDR3 has 16 residues. Here the CDR3 DNA reads TGTGCCAGCAGTTACAGGGGTGGCCTGATTATGGGTGAAGCTTTCTTT. Translated, it gives CASSYRGGLIMGEAFF.

This sequence joins TRBV7-9 and TRBJ2-4; D unclear. Germline V gene sequence: CDR1 SEHNR, CDR2 FQNEAQ (reference sequence). V was cut by 0 bases and J by 5 bases, with 11 bases left in between. The CDR3 spans 15 residues. CDR3 loop: CASSLASSSENIQYF. Here the CDR3 DNA reads TGTGCCAGCAGCTTAGCTTCATCCAGTGAAAACATTCAGTACTTC.

The rearrangement uses TRBV19 and TRBJ2-5, with 10 bases that match TRBD2. Matching the DNA end better, TRBJ2-7 makes the J call doubtful. This CDR3 region has 15 residues. Germline V lookup: CDR1 LNHDA, CDR2 SQIVND (reference sequence). The CDR3 protein is CASSFRTLAGVEQYF. CDR3 in DNA: TGTGCCAGTAGCTTCCGGACGCTAGCGGGAGTCGAGCAGTACTTC.

CDR3 coding DNA: TGTGCCTGGAGTTGGGACAGGACTTCCTACGAGCAGTACTTC. Translated: CAWSWDRTSYEQYF. The J gene is TRBJ2-7, the V gene TRBV30, with 8 bases that match TRBD1. The CDR3 consists of 14 residues. Germline values: CDR1 GTSNPN, CDR2 SVGIG (reference sequence). V was clipped by 2 bases and J by 1 base; unmatched bases: 4.

The rearrangement links TRBV13 to TRBJ2-1; D possibly corresponds to TRBD2 (5 bases). In germline, CDR1 is PRHDT, CDR2 FYEKMQ (reference sequence). The V and J ends lost 0 bases and 0 bases respectively, with 9 bases between them. The CDR3 has 16 residues. The CDR3 DNA is TGTGCCAGCAGCTTAGGACGGCTAGCCTCCTACAATGAGCAGTTCTTC. Translated: CASSLGRLASYNEQFF.

The CDR3 DNA is TGTGCCAGCAGACCCCCCCAGTGGGAGTCCTATGGCTACACCTTC. This gives the protein CASRPPQWESYGYTF. The J gene is TRBJ1-2, the V gene TRBV27, with D uncertain. This CDR3 comprises 15 residues. V was clipped by 6 bases and J by 4 bases, with 18 bases between them. CDR1 MNHEY and CDR2 SMNVEV come from the germline V gene (reference sequence).

V is TRBV27 and J is TRBJ2-2; TRBD2 is a possible D gene (6 bases). Germline V gene sequence: CDR1 MNHEY, CDR2 SMNVEV (reference sequence). The CDR3 spans 15 residues. Trimming removed 2 bases at V and 4 bases at J, with 11 bases between. The DNA of the CDR3 is TGTGCCAGCAGTTTACGTAGCGGAGTCACCGGGGAGCTGTTTTTT. Encoded protein: CASSLRSGVTGELFF.

This chain joins TRBV14 and TRBJ1-1; 7 nucleotides line up with TRBD1. CDR1 is SGHDN and CDR2 is FVKESK in the germline V gene. CDR3 length equals 18 residues. Unmatched junction bases numbered 10, after V lost 0 bases and J lost 0 bases. The DNA of the CDR3 is TGTGCCAGCAGCCAAGAGGGCAGCCTCAGGGGGATGAACACTGAAGCTTTCTTT. Translation gives CASSQEGSLRGMNTEAFF. Supplemented by reference TRBV14 and TRBJ1-1, the full variable domain reads EAGVTQFPSHSVIEKGQTVTLRCDPISGHDNLYWYRRVMGKEIKFLLHFVKESKQDESGMPNNRFLAERTGGTYSTLKVQPAELEDSGVYFCASSQEGSLRGMNTEAFFGQGTRLTVV.

The CDR3 here is CSVGDRNQPQHF. The CDR3, as DNA: TGCAGCGTGGGGGACAGAAATCAGCCCCAGCATTTT. This sequence joins TRBV29-1 and TRBJ1-5, with 7 bases lining up with TRBD1. V dropped 6 bases and J dropped 4; count of bases not matched to a gene: 3. Germline lookup yields CDR1 SQVTM and CDR2 ANQGSEA. The CDR3 contains 12 residues.

The rearrangement joins TRBV28 to TRBJ2-3; tentative D call: TRBD2 (6 bases). The CDR3 loop spans 15 amino acids. CDR1 is MDHEN and CDR2 is SYDVKM in the germline V gene. Trimming took off 5 bases at V and 0 bases at J, with 12 bases between the two ends. The CDR3 reads CASSTTRTSTDTQYF. The CDR3 nucleotides are TGTGCCAGCAGTACGACTAGAACTAGCACAGATACGCAGTATTTT.